A selection of T cell receptor beta chains follows, all from one sample in a study of T cells in Graves' hyperthyroidism and ophthalmopathy. TCRdb used MiXCR to reprocess the multiplex PCR reads, holding one entry per CDR3 protein. Of 300,000 to 350,000 distinct CDR3 sequences in the sample, around a fifth were seen once. What was sequenced was blood. These receptors all come from a woman in her forties or fifties with Graves' hyperthyroidism. Each CDR3 is given with its conserved first and last residue. Each record gives: D gene, clone size, CDR3 length, J gene, V gene, CDR3 protein, CDR3 DNA. D genes are given only for firm matches. The listing skips clone size in some rows; elsewhere it reads once, few, many or a size class.

>-|-|16|TRBJ1-1|TRBV6-1
CASSALPEGKNTEAFF
TGTGCCAGCAGTGCCCTACCTGAGGGGAAAAACACTGAAGCTTTCTTT
>TRBD2|many|16|TRBJ2-5|TRBV6-5
CASSYSTGGVGETQYF
TGTGCCAGCAGTTACTCTACGGGAGGGGTAGGGGAGACCCAGTACTTC
>-|-|15|TRBJ2-2|TRBV24-1
CATSGTATRTGELFF
TGTGCCACCAGTGGAACAGCAACAAGGACCGGGGAGCTGTTTTTT
>-|-|15|TRBJ2-7|TRBV7-2
CASSLASSVSYEQYF
TGTGCCAGCAGCTTAGCCTCTAGCGTTTCCTACGAGCAGTACTTC
>-|-|16|TRBJ2-4|TRBV7-9
CASSLGGAGSKNIQYF
TGTGCCAGCAGCTTAGGGGGGGCGGGGTCCAAAAACATTCAGTACTTC
>TRBD1|many|16|TRBJ2-3|TRBV5-1
CASSLAGTGGTDTQYF
TGCGCCAGCAGCTTGGCCGGGACAGGGGGGACAGATACGCAGTATTTT
>TRBD2|-|14|TRBJ2-5|TRBV28
CASSFGGGSETQYF
TGTGCCAGCAGTTTTGGGGGGGGTTCTGAGACCCAGTACTTC
>TRBD1|many|12|TRBJ1-2|TRBV28
CASKRDSYGYTF
TGTGCCAGCAAAAGGGACAGCTATGGCTACACCTTC
>-|many|13|TRBJ1-2|TRBV28
CASSPGDNYGYTF
TGTGCCAGCAGTCCAGGGGATAACTATGGCTACACCTTC
>-|many|12|TRBJ2-1|TRBV18
CASSTTGSEQFF
TGTGCCAGCTCAACCACGGGATCTGAGCAGTTCTTC
>TRBD2|many|17|TRBJ2-1|TRBV5-1
CASSLYQTSGSYNEQFF
TGCGCCAGCAGCTTGTATCAGACTAGCGGGAGTTACAATGAGCAGTTCTTC
>TRBD2|many|14|TRBJ2-1|TRBV5-1
CASSWTSGGAEQFF
TGCGCCAGCAGTTGGACTAGCGGGGGGGCCGAGCAGTTCTTC
>TRBD2|few|20|TRBJ2-3|TRBV5-1
CASSTGLAGASPIRADTQYF
TGCGCCAGCAGCACCGGACTAGCGGGGGCCTCACCCATCAGGGCAGATACGCAGTATTTT
>-|-|14|TRBJ1-2|TRBV2
CASSGQDSNYGYTF
TGTGCCAGCAGTGGGCAGGACTCTAACTATGGCTACACCTTC
>-|many|16|TRBJ1-1|TRBV27
CASLRALGRALGEAFF
TGTGCCAGCCTCCGGGCCCTAGGGAGAGCTCTCGGTGAAGCTTTCTTT
>TRBD1|many|12|TRBJ2-1|TRBV20-1
CSASGQAYEQFF
TGCAGTGCTAGCGGACAGGCCTATGAGCAGTTCTTC
>TRBD2|many|17|TRBJ2-3|TRBV12-3/TRBV12-4
CASSTRQRTSGTDTQYF
TGTGCCAGCAGTACTCGACAGCGGACTAGCGGGACGGATACGCAGTATTTT
>-|few|16|TRBJ1-5|TRBV19
CASSIAPGASNQPQHF
TGTGCCAGTAGTATTGCTCCAGGGGCTAGCAATCAGCCCCAGCATTTT
>-|-|15|TRBJ2-2|TRBV2
CASSEFLSNTGELFF
TGTGCCAGCAGTGAGTTCTTATCGAACACCGGGGAGCTGTTTTTT
>-|many|12|TRBJ2-5|TRBV12-3/TRBV12-4
CASSLSVETQYF
TGTGCCAGCAGTTTATCGGTGGAGACCCAGTACTTC
>-|many|16|TRBJ2-2|TRBV5-1
CASSLSPGINTGELFF
TGCGCCAGCAGCTTGAGTCCGGGGATCAACACCGGGGAGCTGTTTTTT
>-|many|12|TRBJ2-1|TRBV28
CASRDNYNEQFF
TGTGCCAGCCGGGACAACTACAATGAGCAGTTCTTC
>TRBD2|many|18|TRBJ2-1|TRBV11-2
CASSLRPGGPGLVGEQFF
TGTGCCAGCAGCTTGCGACCCGGGGGCCCGGGACTAGTAGGTGAGCAGTTCTTC
>TRBD1|many|15|TRBJ1-6|TRBV6-1
CASSGTGALNSPLHF
TGTGCCAGCAGTGGTACAGGGGCATTGAATTCACCCCTCCACTTT
>-|few|15|TRBJ1-2|TRBV24-1
CATSVSGPNNYGYTF
TGTGCCACCAGTGTCAGTGGACCGAATAATTACGGCTACACCTTC
>TRBD1|few|13|TRBJ1-2|TRBV6-2/TRBV6-3
CASSYPGQLGYTF
TGTGCCAGCAGTTACCCGGGACAGCTTGGCTACACCTTC
>-|many|12|TRBJ1-1|TRBV20-1
CSASTGGTEAFF
TGCAGTGCTAGCACCGGGGGCACTGAAGCTTTCTTT
>TRBD2|many|15|TRBJ2-5|TRBV12-3/TRBV12-4
CASSTSGGRGETQYF
TGTGCCAGCAGCACTAGCGGGGGCCGGGGGGAGACCCAGTACTTC
>-|many|16|TRBJ1-1|TRBV11-2
CASSSVTGRGWTEAFF
TGTGCCAGCAGCTCGGTGACAGGACGGGGGTGGACTGAAGCTTTCTTT
>-|many|12|TRBJ2-7|TRBV20-1
CSARPRQYEQYF
TGCAGTGCTAGGCCTCGTCAGTACGAGCAGTACTTC
>-|-|16|TRBJ2-1|TRBV29-1
CSVEDPGRRAYNEQFF
TGCAGCGTTGAAGATCCCGGACGGCGCGCATACAATGAGCAGTTCTTC
>-|many|15|TRBJ1-1|TRBV11-3
CASRRMGARDTEAFF
TGTGCCAGCAGGAGGATGGGGGCGAGAGACACTGAAGCTTTCTTT
>-|-|12|TRBJ1-5|TRBV10-3
CAISAELQPQHF
TGTGCCATCAGTGCGGAACTTCAGCCCCAGCATTTT
>TRBD2|-|16|TRBJ2-7|TRBV7-9
CASSPTLAGGPYEQYF
TGTGCCAGCAGCCCTACCCTAGCGGGGGGCCCCTACGAGCAGTACTTC
>-|many|16|TRBJ2-3|TRBV5-1
CASSFLGGGTTDTQYF
TGCGCCAGCAGCTTTCTTGGTGGGGGGACGACAGATACGCAGTATTTT
>-|-|14|TRBJ2-7|TRBV6-5
CASSYAPWSYEQYF
TGTGCCAGCAGTTACGCGCCGTGGTCCTACGAGCAGTACTTC
>TRBD2|-|16|TRBJ2-1|TRBV12-3/TRBV12-4
CASSATSGRYYNEQFF
TGTGCCAGCAGTGCCACTAGCGGGAGGTACTACAATGAGCAGTTCTTC
>-|many|12|TRBJ1-1|TRBV28
CASSWTGTEAFF
TGTGCCAGCAGTTGGACGGGCACTGAAGCTTTCTTT
>-|many|13|TRBJ1-1|TRBV5-1
CASSLILDTEAFF
TGCGCCAGCAGCTTGATATTAGACACTGAAGCTTTCTTT
>-|many|15|TRBJ2-6|TRBV7-2
CASSARQFGANVLTF
TGTGCCAGCAGCGCCAGACAGTTTGGGGCCAACGTCCTGACTTTC
>-|-|13|TRBJ1-1|TRBV2
CAMRRDRNTEAFF
TGTGCCATGCGACGAGACAGGAACACTGAAGCTTTCTTT
>TRBD2|many|15|TRBJ2-1|TRBV5-1
CASSSGLAGSNEQFF
TGCGCCAGCAGCTCGGGACTAGCGGGCTCCAATGAGCAGTTCTTC
>-|-|16|TRBJ1-6|TRBV27
CASSSRQAHYNSPLHF
TGTGCCAGCAGCTCCCGACAGGCGCACTATAATTCACCCCTCCACTTT
>TRBD1|-|17|TRBJ2-6|TRBV12-3/TRBV12-4
CASSRTGGTSGANVLTF
TGTGCCAGCAGTCGGACAGGGGGCACCTCTGGGGCCAACGTCCTGACTTTC
>TRBD2|many|17|TRBJ2-7|TRBV11-2
CASSSPGLAKSSYEQYF
TGTGCCAGCAGCTCTCCGGGACTAGCGAAAAGCTCCTACGAGCAGTACTTC
>-|few|15|TRBJ1-4|TRBV5-1
CASSLLKGKDEKLFF
TGCGCCAGCAGCTTGTTGAAGGGGAAGGATGAAAAACTGTTTTTT
>-|-|14|TRBJ2-5|TRBV9
CASSPWTFQETQYF
TGTGCCAGCAGCCCTTGGACTTTTCAAGAGACCCAGTACTTC
>TRBD2|many|15|TRBJ2-7|TRBV7-2
CASSPDSGGSYEQYF
TGTGCCAGCAGCCCTGATAGCGGGGGTTCCTACGAGCAGTACTTC